A single sample gave rise to the 25 T cell receptor beta chains below, sequenced in a study of cytotoxic CD8 clonotypes in ibrutinib-treated CLL. Profiling relied on immunoSEQ multiplex PCR, and the TCRdb table lists in-frame clones only, not all of them. This sample has 110,000 to 150,000 clones, with approximately 90% found just once. Sample: PBMCs, taken after 12 months of ibrutinib treatment. These receptors were collected from a human donor with chronic lymphocytic leukemia.

The chain joins TRBV7-9 to TRBJ2-3, with TRBD2 matching 8 bases. The germline V gene encodes CDR1 SEHNR and CDR2 FQNEAQ (reference sequence). The CDR3 covers 15 residues. V shed 0 bases, J shed 1 base, and the junction held 0 bases outside the gene matches. The CDR3 DNA reads TGTGCCAGCAGCTTAGCACTAGCGGGCACAGATACGCAGTATTTT. This translates into CASSLALAGTDTQYF.

The genes are TRBV10-1 and TRBJ2-7; D unclear. Germline V CDR1 and CDR2: WNHNN, SYGVQD (reference sequence). The CDR3 is made up of 9 amino acids. V was trimmed by 5 bases and J by 5 bases, leaving 1 base between them. CDR3 DNA: TGCGCCAGCAGTAACGAGCAGTACTTC. It specifies CASSNEQYF.

The genes are TRBV10-3 and TRBJ1-4, with D unclear. The CDR3 sequence is 13 residues long. Trimming left V 6 bases short and J 8 bases short, with 13 bases between. The germline CDR1 and CDR2 sequences are ENHRY and SYGVKD. The CDR3 loop reads CAIRANQEEKLFF. CDR3 DNA: TGTGCCATCAGGGCGAACCAAGAGGAAAAACTGTTTTTT.

This chain joins TRBV5-1 and TRBJ2-6; D call uncertain. Per the germline V gene, CDR1 is SGHRS and CDR2 is YFSETQ. Trimming removed 0 bases at V and 4 bases at J, with 8 bases between. This CDR3 comprises 15 residues. As DNA, the CDR3 is TGCGCCAGCAGCTTGGCCGTTTTCGGGGCCAACGTCCTGACTTTC. Translation gives CASSLAVFGANVLTF.

The chain uses TRBV2 and TRBJ2-2; TRBD2 matches at 10 bases. This CDR3 region has 16 residues. Germline trimming cut 5 bases from V and 8 bases from J; bases unmatched to any gene: 11. Germline CDR1 and CDR2: SNHLY and FYNNEI. The CDR3 reads CASSWQASGSLGELFF. The CDR3 DNA follows: TGTGCCAGCAGTTGGCAGGCTAGCGGGAGCCTAGGGGAGCTGTTTTTT.

The V and J genes are TRBV7-2 and TRBJ2-3; TRBD2 is a possible D gene (6 bases). This CDR3 has 15 amino acids. Trimming left V 0 bases short and J 1 base short, with 8 bases between. Germline CDR1 is SGHTA and CDR2 is FQGNSA. The CDR3 coding sequence is TGTGCCAGCAGCTTAGCCGCGGGGCGCACAGATACGCAGTATTTT. Protein product: CASSLAAGRTDTQYF.

The CDR3 protein is CASSLSVQVYNEQFF. In DNA, the CDR3 is TGTGCCAGCAGTTTATCGGTGCAGGTCTACAATGAGCAGTTCTTC. The chain employs TRBV27 and TRBJ2-1, with D uncertain. With 0 bases removed from V and 3 bases from J, the gap between germline ends came to 9 bases. This CDR3 is built from 15 residues. CDR1 MNHEY and CDR2 SMNVEV come from the germline V gene (reference sequence).

The CDR3 protein is CASSQIQGFLHGYTF. As DNA, the CDR3 is TGTGCCAGCAGTCAGATACAGGGATTTCTGCATGGCTACACCTTC. The chain is built from TRBV28 and TRBJ1-2, with D possibly matching TRBD1 (6 bases). In germline, CDR1 is MDHEN, CDR2 SYDVKM. The CDR3 sequence is 15 residues long. V lost 5 bases and J 6 bases, leaving 19 bases between the germline ends.

The chain is built from TRBV6-6 and TRBJ1-6; D is undetermined. V was shortened by 6 bases and J by 0 bases, with 12 bases between the two germline ends. The CDR3 spans 16 residues. Germline-derived CDR1 and CDR2 are MNHNY and SVGAGI (reference sequence). CDR3 in amino acids: CASSSIFGSYNSPLHF. In DNA, the CDR3 is TGTGCCAGCAGCTCGATATTTGGCTCCTATAATTCACCCCTCCACTTT.

The chain has TRBV29-1 and TRBJ1-1; D gene uncertain. The CDR3 totals 10 residues. CDR1 and CDR2 (germline): SQVTM, ANQGSEA. Trimming pared 5 bases from V and 2 bases from J, leaving 3 bases between. CDR3 sequence (DNA): TGCAGCGTTCAAAACACTGAAGCTTTCTTT. Translating it yields CSVQNTEAFF.

This chain links TRBV28 with TRBJ1-5; 7 bases are a match to TRBD1. V was clipped by 7 bases and J by 0 bases; unmatched bases: 6. CDR1 is MDHEN and CDR2 is SYDVKM in the germline V gene. The CDR3 extends over 15 amino acids. CDR3 region: CASTLGQNSNQPQHF. CDR3 in DNA: TGTGCCAGCACCCTGGGACAGAATAGCAATCAGCCCCAGCATTTT.

This clone came up once. Other DNA sequences in this sample translate to the same CDR3. This chain links TRBV29-1 with TRBJ1-4; D is possibly TRBD1 (6 bases). The ends were cut back, 6 bases at V and 1 base at J, with 9 bases in the middle. Germline assignment: CDR1 SQVTM and CDR2 ANQGSEA. This CDR3 comprises 13 residues. This CDR3 reads CSVEDRTNEKLFF. CDR3 DNA: TGCAGCGTCGAGGACAGAACTAATGAAAAACTGTTTTTT.

The chain carries TRBV7-8 and TRBJ2-7; possible D gene TRBD2, 5 bases. With 8 bases removed from V and 4 bases from J, the gap between germline ends came to 12 bases. Germline V lookup: CDR1 SGHVS, CDR2 FQNEAQ. CDR3 length: 12 amino acids. The CDR3 sequence: CASGLNSYEQYF. The CDR3 DNA is TGTGCCAGCGGACTGAACAGTTACGAGCAGTACTTC.

V and J are TRBV6-5 and TRBJ2-7, with 10 positions matching TRBD1. The CDR3 totals 14 residues. Germline-derived CDR1 and CDR2 are MNHEY and SVGAGI. Trimming removed 6 bases from V and 5 bases from J; junction bases left unmatched: 7. The CDR3, as DNA: TGTGCCAGCAGACCCGGACAGGGGGGCCACGAGCAGTACTTC. Amino acids: CASRPGQGGHEQYF.

V gene TRBV5-4 combines with J gene TRBJ2-5; D may be TRBD2 (6 bases). Germline V lookup: CDR1 SGHNT, CDR2 YYREEE (reference sequence). The CDR3 contains 14 residues. V lost 1 base and J 5 bases, leaving 12 bases between the germline ends. CDR3 DNA sequence: TGTGCCAGCAGCTTGCAAGCGGGTCAGGAGACCCAGTACTTC. It translates to CASSLQAGQETQYF.

The chain carries TRBV10-1 and TRBJ2-1; perhaps TRBD2 as D (7 bases). Germline CDR1 WNHNN, CDR2 SYGVQD (reference sequence). The CDR3 spans 17 residues. V gave up 2 bases and J gave up 5 bases, with 19 bases separating them. CDR3 in amino acids: CASSERGVGLVNNEQFF. In DNA, the CDR3 is TGCGCCAGCAGTGAGAGGGGGGTTGGACTAGTGAACAATGAGCAGTTCTTC.

The rearrangement joins TRBV23-1 to TRBJ2-5; possible D gene TRBD1, 5 bases. TRBV23-1 is identified as an open reading frame with a role that is uncertain. The V and J ends lost 0 bases and 2 bases respectively, with 16 bases between them. The CDR3 has 17 residues. Here the CDR3 reads CASSQSGRLVTQETQYF. The CDR3 DNA is TGCGCCAGCAGTCAATCGGGGCGTCTAGTAACGCAAGAGACCCAGTACTTC.

The chain joins TRBV4-3 to TRBJ1-1; no clear D. Between the trimmed V and J ends, which lost 0 bases and 4 bases, there was a span of 6 bases. In germline, CDR1 is LGHNA, CDR2 YSLEER. The CDR3 runs to 13 residues. CDR3 residues: CASSQDFATEAFF. The CDR3 DNA follows: TGCGCCAGCAGCCAAGATTTTGCCACTGAAGCTTTCTTT.

This chain uses TRBV30 with TRBJ2-6; D ambiguous. Trimming shortened V by 3 bases and J by 3 bases, and 6 bases separated the two germline ends. The CDR3 spans 13 residues. Germline values: CDR1 GTSNPN, CDR2 SVGIG (reference sequence). The CDR3 is CAWRNGGANVLTF. The CDR3 region has the DNA TGTGCCTGGAGAAATGGTGGGGCCAACGTCCTGACTTTC.

The chain couples TRBV15 to TRBJ2-5; 9 bases agree with TRBD2. V shed 6 bases and J 6 bases; nucleotides not matched to a gene: 11. This CDR3 is built from 15 residues. Germline V lookup: CDR1 LNHNV, CDR2 YYDKDF (reference sequence). The CDR3 sequence: CATRRVAGGVKTQYF. CDR3 sequence (DNA): TGTGCCACCAGACGGGTTGCGGGAGGGGTGAAGACCCAGTACTTC.

This clone was counted a single time. The chain recombines TRBV10-3 with TRBJ2-6; D is uncertain. The CDR3 contains 17 residues. In germline, CDR1 is ENHRY, CDR2 SYGVKD. With 4 bases removed from V and 0 bases from J, the gap between germline ends came to 13 bases. DNA for the CDR3: TGTGCCATCAGTGTCCGGGCCCCGAGCTCTGGGGCCAACGTCCTGACTTTC. As protein: CAISVRAPSSGANVLTF.

The chain links TRBV6-5 to TRBJ2-7; a possible D gene is TRBD2 (5 bases). CDR3 length equals 13 residues. Deletions cut 0 bases from V and 6 bases from J, with 9 bases between. Germline loops: CDR1 MNHEY, CDR2 SVGAGI. CDR3 DNA sequence: TGTGCCAGCAGTTACTCGAGGGTAGGCGAGCAGTACTTC. As protein: CASSYSRVGEQYF.

V gene TRBV11-2 combines with J gene TRBJ2-5; TRBD1 might be the D (6 bases). Trimming left V 1 base short and J 2 bases short, with 11 bases between. The germline CDR1 and CDR2 sequences are SGHAT and FQNNGV. The CDR3 is 15 amino acids. CDR3 protein: CASSLVQGGQETQYF. CDR3 nucleotide sequence: TGTGCCAGCAGCTTAGTACAGGGCGGTCAAGAGACCCAGTACTTC.

The chain recombines TRBV6-4 with TRBJ1-3; the D is unclear. Germline V gene data show CDR1 as MRHNA and CDR2 as SNTAGT. The CDR3 sequence is 14 residues long. The CDR3 DNA reads as TGTCCGCAGCAGCCCCCTGGGTCCGGAAACACCATATATTTT. Its protein product is CPQQPPGSGNTIYF.

V gene TRBV7-9 combines with J gene TRBJ1-3, with 8 bases lining up with TRBD1. Trimming took 7 bases from V and 4 from J; bases not matched to a gene: 9. The CDR3 has 15 amino acids. Germline loops: CDR1 SEHNR, CDR2 FQNEAQ (reference sequence). This CDR3 reads CASKTQGAFGNTIYF. Written as DNA, the CDR3 is TGTGCCAGCAAAACTCAGGGGGCCTTCGGAAACACCATATATTTT.